These 25 T cell receptor beta chains share one sample of origin, sequenced in a study of cytomegalovirus exposure and HLA in healthy donors. The PCR had 60 Vbeta and 13 Jbeta primers. Clones were read by immunoSEQ multiplex PCR, and TCRdb kept only the in-frame ones, dropping some. The sample includes approximately 140,000 clones, roughly 80% seen only once; the top ten take about 1%. Sequenced sample: PBMCs. These TCRs come from an older woman in good health and CMV-seronegative.

This clone was seen a few times. The gene calls are TRBV5-1 and TRBJ2-6; D might be TRBD2 (6 bases). Per germline, CDR1 SGHRS and CDR2 YFSETQ. V was trimmed by 0 bases and J by 2 bases, leaving 12 bases between them. This CDR3 is built from 17 residues. The CDR3 is CASSLAGGQAGANVLTF. The CDR3 DNA reads TGCGCCAGCAGCTTGGCCGGGGGTCAGGCTGGGGCCAACGTCCTGACTTTC.

This chain joins TRBV5-5 and TRBJ2-3, with 10 bases lining up with TRBD2. V trimming: 0 bases; J trimming: 1 base; junction bases outside the gene matches: 5. Germline V gives CDR1 SGHKS, CDR2 YYEKEE (reference sequence). There are 17 residues in the CDR3. Here the CDR3 DNA reads TGTGCCAGCAGCTTGGAGGCTAGCGGGAGCGGCACAGATACGCAGTATTTT. Translated, it gives CASSLEASGSGTDTQYF.

V is TRBV28 and J is TRBJ1-1; TRBD1 aligns across 7 bases. Trimming at V came to 8 bases and at J to 0 bases, leaving 3 bases not matched to a gene. Germline V gives CDR1 MDHEN, CDR2 SYDVKM. CDR3 size: 13 residues. The CDR3 spells CASRQGMNTEAFF. For the CDR3, the DNA is TGTGCCAGCCGACAGGGTATGAACACTGAAGCTTTCTTT.

In its sample, this clone was seen a few times. V and J are TRBV13 and TRBJ2-7; 8 bases match TRBD1. Germline loops: CDR1 PRHDT, CDR2 FYEKMQ (reference sequence). V shed 5 bases, J shed 5 bases, and the junction held 14 bases outside the gene matches. This CDR3 contains 16 residues. The CDR3 DNA follows: TGTGCCAGCAGCCCCGGGGCAGGGGGCATCCCCAACGAGCAGTACTTC. Residues: CASSPGAGGIPNEQYF.

This chain uses TRBV10-1 with TRBJ2-1, with 12 bases that match TRBD2. With 6 bases clipped from V and 5 bases from J, the junction kept 8 bases outside the gene matches. CDR1 and CDR2 (germline): WNHNN, SYGVQD (reference sequence). The CDR3 is 16 residues long. The CDR3 DNA sequence: TGCGCCAGCAGACCAGGACTAGCGGGAAACGACAATGAGCAGTTCTTC. It specifies CASRPGLAGNDNEQFF.

The chain uses TRBV28 and TRBJ1-2; the D is unclear. Germline assignment: CDR1 MDHEN and CDR2 SYDVKM. The CDR3 runs to 13 residues. V was cut by 11 bases and J by 1 base, with 14 bases left in between. CDR3 region: CAGQAGFNYGYTF. The DNA of the CDR3 is TGTGCCGGTCAAGCGGGGTTTAACTATGGCTACACCTTC.

The chain is built from TRBV9 and TRBJ2-5; 12 bases are shared with TRBD2. This CDR3 region has 16 residues. With 4 bases clipped from V and 1 base from J, the junction kept 5 bases outside the gene matches. The germline V gene encodes CDR1 SGDLS and CDR2 YYNGEE. In nucleotides, the CDR3 is TGTGCCAGCAGCCCAGGACTAGCGGGAACCCAAGAGACCCAGTACTTC. Residues: CASSPGLAGTQETQYF.

The J gene is TRBJ1-1, the V gene TRBV7-9; no reliable D call. Trimming pared 5 bases from V and 9 bases from J, leaving 31 bases between. CDR1 and CDR2 (germline): SEHNR, FQNEAQ (reference sequence). The CDR3 length is 18 residues. The CDR3 spells CASSTLRETYEKAPQAFF. The DNA for the CDR3 is TGTGCCAGCAGCACGCTCCGGGAAACATATGAAAAAGCTCCACAAGCTTTCTTT.

This chain joins TRBV19 and TRBJ2-2, with 8 nucleotides matching TRBD1. The CDR3 has 15 residues. Germline lookup yields CDR1 LNHDA and CDR2 SQIVND (reference sequence). J gave up 1 base and V 9 bases, and 7 bases lay outside the gene matches. The CDR3 protein is CARMDRARNTGELFF. The DNA for the CDR3 is TGTGCCAGGATGGACAGGGCAAGGAACACCGGGGAGCTGTTTTTT.

The J gene is TRBJ2-5, the V gene TRBV5-1, with TRBD2 identical over 9 bases. This CDR3 has 14 amino acids. Per germline, CDR1 SGHRS and CDR2 YFSETQ. Trimming took 4 bases from V and 9 from J; bases not matched to a gene: 10. The CDR3 loop reads CASSPLAGNPAQYF. The CDR3 DNA sequence: TGCGCCAGCAGCCCCCTAGCGGGGAACCCCGCCCAGTACTTC.

This chain uses TRBV19 with TRBJ1-5, with D possibly TRBD1 on 5 matching bases. This CDR3 spans 19 amino acids. The germline V and J ends were trimmed by 5 bases and 4 bases, with 27 bases remaining between them. Germline V gives CDR1 LNHDA, CDR2 SQIVND (reference sequence). Here the CDR3 DNA reads TGTGCCAGTAGTCTCCTCGTGGGTTTCGCGACAGTTATGAATCAGCCCCAGCATTTT. Translation: CASSLLVGFATVMNQPQHF.

The chain is built from TRBV15 and TRBJ1-2; tentative D call: TRBD1 (5 bases). Trimming took off 6 bases at V and 7 bases at J, with 12 bases between the two ends. The CDR3 runs to 12 residues. Germline CDR1 reads LNHNV; CDR2 reads YYDKDF (reference sequence). Written as DNA, the CDR3 is TGTGCCACCAGTCAAACAGGTTTTGGCTACACCTTC. It encodes CATSQTGFGYTF.

The chain recombines TRBV5-1 with TRBJ2-5; a weak D match, TRBD2 (5 bases). Trimming took off 3 bases at V and 2 bases at J, with 11 bases between the two ends. The germline V gene has CDR1 SGHRS and CDR2 YFSETQ. This CDR3 contains 14 residues. The CDR3 spells CASSWGAVQETQYF. For the CDR3, the DNA is TGCGCCAGCAGCTGGGGAGCGGTACAAGAGACCCAGTACTTC.

The rearrangement joins TRBV5-8 to TRBJ2-1; D possibly corresponds to TRBD1 (6 bases). Germline V gene lookup returns CDR1 SGHTS and CDR2 YDEGEE. Trimming took off 6 bases at V and 8 bases at J, with 12 bases between the two ends. CDR3 size: 12 residues. DNA for the CDR3: TGTGCCAGCATTACAGGGTTCGATGAGCAGTTCTTC. This codes for CASITGFDEQFF.

The chain is built from TRBV9 and TRBJ2-3, with D possibly TRBD2 on 6 matching bases. Germline CDR1 SGDLS, CDR2 YYNGEE. This CDR3 has 15 residues. Trimming took 4 bases from V and 0 from J, leaving 12 bases between them. In nucleotides, the CDR3 is TGTGCCAGCAGCACCCCGGGGACTAGCACAGATACGCAGTATTTT. It codes for CASSTPGTSTDTQYF.

V is TRBV19 and J is TRBJ2-7; D remains ambiguous. Germline values: CDR1 LNHDA, CDR2 SQIVND (reference sequence). The V and J ends lost 3 bases and 2 bases respectively, with 14 bases between them. The CDR3 consists of 15 residues. This CDR3 reads CASSIAVSLTYEQYF. The DNA of the CDR3 is TGTGCCAGTAGTATCGCGGTCAGCCTCACCTACGAGCAGTACTTC.

V gene TRBV6-5 combines with J gene TRBJ2-1; 9 bases are a match to TRBD1. V dropped 4 bases and J dropped 3; count of bases not matched to a gene: 4. This CDR3 contains 15 residues. Looked up from germline, CDR1 is MNHEY and CDR2 is SVGAGI. CDR3 amino acids: CASSFYRGLYNEQFF. CDR3 coding DNA: TGTGCCAGCAGTTTCTACAGGGGGCTCTACAATGAGCAGTTCTTC.

This chain joins TRBV18 and TRBJ2-5, with D unresolved. The assigned J gene may be wrong: the sequence end matches TRBJ2-7 better. The germline V gene has CDR1 KGHSH and CDR2 LQKENI. The CDR3 has 12 amino acids. The CDR3 bases are TGTGCCAGCTCACCACGGGACTACGAGCAGTACTTC. The encoded protein is CASSPRDYEQYF.

The V gene is TRBV27, the J gene TRBJ2-7; 7 bases are a match to TRBD2. The CDR3 loop spans 15 amino acids. CDR1 MNHEY and CDR2 SMNVEV come from the germline V gene (reference sequence). V lost 8 bases and J lost 2; bases outside the gene matches: 12. This CDR3 is CASRVSAGAPYEQYF. In DNA, the CDR3 is TGTGCCAGCCGAGTCTCGGCGGGAGCCCCCTACGAGCAGTACTTC.

This sequence joins TRBV6-5 and TRBJ2-7, with D tentatively TRBD1 (6 bases). The germline V gene encodes CDR1 MNHEY and CDR2 SVGAGI. CDR3 length: 12 residues. V was cut by 5 bases and J by 6 bases, with 11 bases left in between. Here the CDR3 DNA reads TGTGCCAGCAGTCAGCAGGGGCGCGAGCAGTACTTC. Its protein product is CASSQQGREQYF.

This chain links TRBV28 with TRBJ1-3; no definite D call. V was trimmed by 5 bases and J by 3 bases, leaving 8 bases between them. CDR3 length: 13 residues. Germline V gene sequence: CDR1 MDHEN, CDR2 SYDVKM. The CDR3 DNA is TGTGCCAGCAGTCCTATCGGTGGAAACACCATATATTTT. Protein sequence: CASSPIGGNTIYF.

The rearrangement uses TRBV27 and TRBJ2-7; D may be TRBD1 (6 bases). V lost 8 bases to trimming and J lost 0 bases, with 11 bases between them. The CDR3 has 13 amino acids. Germline CDR1 MNHEY, CDR2 SMNVEV (reference sequence). CDR3 sequence (DNA): TGTGCCAGCCCCCGGACAGTCTCCTACGAGCAGTACTTC. It codes for CASPRTVSYEQYF.

This clone was detected once. The chain links TRBV18 to TRBJ2-7; D perhaps matches TRBD1 (6 bases). The CDR3 covers 15 residues. Trimming pared 4 bases from V and 7 bases from J, leaving 20 bases between. Germline V gene data show CDR1 as KGHSH and CDR2 as LQKENI. The CDR3 is CASSLGQPGTGEQYF. In nucleotides, the CDR3 is TGTGCCAGCTCACTCGGACAGCCCGGGACGGGAGAGCAGTACTTC.

The count of this clone is one. The rearrangement links TRBV5-4 to TRBJ2-1; TRBD1 matches at 7 bases. Germline CDR1 is SGHNT and CDR2 is YYREEE (reference sequence). J lost 10 bases, V lost 1 base, and 2 bases had no gene match. This CDR3 region has 12 residues. CDR3 sequence (DNA): TGTGCCAGCAGCTTGAAAGGGGGCGAGCAGTTCTTC. Protein sequence: CASSLKGGEQFF.

V and J are TRBV5-1 and TRBJ1-2; D gene uncertain. Germline V CDR1 and CDR2: SGHRS, YFSETQ. Trimming pared 0 bases from V and 8 bases from J, leaving 11 bases between. This CDR3 spans 13 amino acids. CDR3 DNA: TGCGCCAGCAGCTTGGAAGGGAGGGAAGGCTACACCTTC. As protein: CASSLEGREGYTF.